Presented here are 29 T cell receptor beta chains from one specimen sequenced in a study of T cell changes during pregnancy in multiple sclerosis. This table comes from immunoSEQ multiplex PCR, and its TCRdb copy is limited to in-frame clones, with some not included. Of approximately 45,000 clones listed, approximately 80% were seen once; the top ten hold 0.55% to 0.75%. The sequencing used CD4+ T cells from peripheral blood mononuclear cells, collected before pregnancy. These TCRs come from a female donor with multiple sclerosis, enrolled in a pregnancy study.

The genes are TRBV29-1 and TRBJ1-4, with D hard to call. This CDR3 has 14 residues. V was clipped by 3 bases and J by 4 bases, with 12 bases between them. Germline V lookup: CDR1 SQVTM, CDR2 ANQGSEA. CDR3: CSVDVSGFNEKLFF. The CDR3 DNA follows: TGCAGCGTTGATGTTTCGGGGTTTAATGAAAAACTGTTTTTT.

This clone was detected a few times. CDR3 protein: CASSATGSLAKNIQYF. The CDR3 DNA sequence: TGTGCCAGCAGCGCCACAGGATCCCTAGCCAAAAACATTCAGTACTTC. The genes are TRBV5-6 and TRBJ2-4; TRBD1 might be the D (5 bases). Trimming stripped 4 bases from V and 0 bases from J, with 14 bases between. The CDR3 is 16 residues long. Looked up from germline, CDR1 is SGHDT and CDR2 is YYEEEE.

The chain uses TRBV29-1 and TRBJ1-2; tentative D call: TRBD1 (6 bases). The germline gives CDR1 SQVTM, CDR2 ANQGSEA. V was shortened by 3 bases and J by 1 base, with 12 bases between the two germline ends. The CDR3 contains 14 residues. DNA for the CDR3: TGCAGCGTTGAGGGGCAGGGGCGTAACTATGGCTACACCTTC. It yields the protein CSVEGQGRNYGYTF.

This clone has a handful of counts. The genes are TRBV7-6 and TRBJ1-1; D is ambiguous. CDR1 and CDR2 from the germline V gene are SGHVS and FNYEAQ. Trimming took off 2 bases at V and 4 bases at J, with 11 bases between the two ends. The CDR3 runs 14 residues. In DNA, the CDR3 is TGTGCCAGCAGCTTAAGGATTCAGGTCACTGAAGCTTTCTTT. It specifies CASSLRIQVTEAFF.

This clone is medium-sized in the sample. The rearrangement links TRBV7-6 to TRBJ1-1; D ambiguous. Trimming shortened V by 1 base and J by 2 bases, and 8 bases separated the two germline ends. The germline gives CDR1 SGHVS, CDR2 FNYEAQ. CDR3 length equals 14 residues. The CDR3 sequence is CASSLGGRNTEAFF. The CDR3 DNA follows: TGTGCCAGCAGCTTAGGTGGCAGAAACACTGAAGCTTTCTTT.

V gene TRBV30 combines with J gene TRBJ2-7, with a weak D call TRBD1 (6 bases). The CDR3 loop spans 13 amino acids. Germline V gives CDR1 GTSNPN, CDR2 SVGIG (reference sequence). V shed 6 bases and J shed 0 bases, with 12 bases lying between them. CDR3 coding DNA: TGTGCCTGCCATAGGGACAACTCCTACGAGCAGTACTTC. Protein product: CACHRDNSYEQYF.

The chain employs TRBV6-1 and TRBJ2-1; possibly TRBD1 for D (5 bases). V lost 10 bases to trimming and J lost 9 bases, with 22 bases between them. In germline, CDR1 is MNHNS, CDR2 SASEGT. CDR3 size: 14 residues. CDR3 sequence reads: CATWVGPSILEQFF. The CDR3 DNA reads TGTGCCACCTGGGTGGGGCCTAGTATTCTTGAGCAGTTCTTC.

This chain's CDR3 is CASSRRQGSGYTF. CDR3 nucleotide sequence: TGTGCCAGCAGCAGACGACAGGGAAGTGGCTACACCTTC. The chain carries TRBV11-2 and TRBJ1-2, with TRBD1 identical over 7 bases. The CDR3 loop spans 13 amino acids. V lost 5 bases, J lost 7 bases, and 7 bases stayed unmatched. In germline, CDR1 is SGHAT, CDR2 FQNNGV.

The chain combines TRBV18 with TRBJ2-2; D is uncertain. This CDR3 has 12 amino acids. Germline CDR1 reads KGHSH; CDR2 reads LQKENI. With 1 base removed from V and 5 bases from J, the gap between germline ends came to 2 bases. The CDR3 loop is CASSPLTGELFF. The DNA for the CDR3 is TGTGCCAGCTCACCACTAACCGGGGAGCTGTTTTTT. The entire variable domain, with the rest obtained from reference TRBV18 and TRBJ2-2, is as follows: NAGVMQNPRHLVRRRGQEARLRCSPMKGHSHVYWYRQLPEEGLKFMVYLQKENIIDESGMPKERFSAEFPKEGPSILRIQQVVRGDSAAYFCASSPLTGELFFGEGSRLTVL.

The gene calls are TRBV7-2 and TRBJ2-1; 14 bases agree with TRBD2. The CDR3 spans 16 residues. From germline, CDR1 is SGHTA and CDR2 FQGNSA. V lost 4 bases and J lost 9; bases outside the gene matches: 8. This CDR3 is CASSSTSGRALSEQFF. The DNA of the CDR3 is TGTGCCAGCAGCTCGACTAGCGGGAGGGCCTTGAGTGAGCAGTTCTTC.

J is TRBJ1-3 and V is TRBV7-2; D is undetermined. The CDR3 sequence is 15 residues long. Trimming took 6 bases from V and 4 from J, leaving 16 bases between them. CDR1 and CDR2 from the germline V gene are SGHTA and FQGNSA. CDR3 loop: CASSREVARGNTIYF. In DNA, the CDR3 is TGTGCCAGCAGTCGGGAGGTAGCGAGGGGAAACACCATATATTTT.

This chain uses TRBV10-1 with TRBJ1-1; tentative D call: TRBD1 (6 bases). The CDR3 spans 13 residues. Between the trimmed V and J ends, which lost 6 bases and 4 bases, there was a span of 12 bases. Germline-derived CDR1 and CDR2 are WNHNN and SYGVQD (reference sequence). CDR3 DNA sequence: TGCGCCAGCAGCGAGGGGGGGAGCACTGAAGCTTTCTTT. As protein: CASSEGGSTEAFF.

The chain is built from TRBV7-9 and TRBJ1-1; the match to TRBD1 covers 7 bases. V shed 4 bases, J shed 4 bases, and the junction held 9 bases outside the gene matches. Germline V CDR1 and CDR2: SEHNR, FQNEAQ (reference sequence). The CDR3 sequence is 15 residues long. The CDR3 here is CASSSQTGRGTEAFF. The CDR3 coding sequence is TGTGCCAGCAGCTCCCAGACAGGGCGGGGCACTGAAGCTTTCTTT. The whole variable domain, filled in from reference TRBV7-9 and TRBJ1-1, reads DTGVSQNPRHKITKRGQNVTFRCDPISEHNRLYWYRQTLGQGPEFLTYFQNEAQLEKSRLLSDRFSAERPKGSFSTLEIQRTEQGDSAMYLCASSSQTGRGTEAFFGQGTRLTVV.

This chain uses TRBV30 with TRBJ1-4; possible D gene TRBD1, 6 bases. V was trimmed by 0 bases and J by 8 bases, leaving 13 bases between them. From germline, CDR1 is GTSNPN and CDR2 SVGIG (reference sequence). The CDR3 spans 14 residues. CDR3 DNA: TGTGCCTGGAGTGTGGGGGCTTTGGGAGAAAAACTGTTTTTT. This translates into CAWSVGALGEKLFF.

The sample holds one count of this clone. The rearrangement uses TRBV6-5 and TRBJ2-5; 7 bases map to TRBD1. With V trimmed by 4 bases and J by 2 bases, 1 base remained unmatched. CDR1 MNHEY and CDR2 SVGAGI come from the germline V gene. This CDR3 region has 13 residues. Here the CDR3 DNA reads TGTGCCAGCAGTTTACAGGGGCAAGAGACCCAGTACTTC. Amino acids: CASSLQGQETQYF.

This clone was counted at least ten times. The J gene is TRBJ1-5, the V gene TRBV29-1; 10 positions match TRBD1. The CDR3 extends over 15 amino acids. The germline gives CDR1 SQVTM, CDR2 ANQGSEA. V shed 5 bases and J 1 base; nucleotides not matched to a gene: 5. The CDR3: CSVRGTGVSNQPQHF. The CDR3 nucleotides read TGCAGCGTTCGAGGGACAGGGGTGAGCAATCAGCCCCAGCATTTT.

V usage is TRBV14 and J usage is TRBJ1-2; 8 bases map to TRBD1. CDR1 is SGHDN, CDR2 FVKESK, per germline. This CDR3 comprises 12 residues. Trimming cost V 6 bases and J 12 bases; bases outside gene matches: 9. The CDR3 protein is CASRPQGAANTF. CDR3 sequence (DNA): TGTGCCAGCAGACCCCAGGGGGCGGCCAACACCTTC.

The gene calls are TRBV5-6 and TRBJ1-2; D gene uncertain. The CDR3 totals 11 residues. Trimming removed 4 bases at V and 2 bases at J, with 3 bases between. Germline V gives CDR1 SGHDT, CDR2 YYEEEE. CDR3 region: CASSLNYGYTF. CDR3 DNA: TGTGCCAGCAGCCTGAACTATGGCTACACCTTC.

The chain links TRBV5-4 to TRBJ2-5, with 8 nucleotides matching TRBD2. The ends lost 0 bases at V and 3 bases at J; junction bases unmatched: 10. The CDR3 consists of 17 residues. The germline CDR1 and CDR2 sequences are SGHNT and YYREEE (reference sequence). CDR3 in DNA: TGTGCCAGCAGCTTGGCGGGAGGGACTCGGGGTGAAGAGACCCAGTACTTC. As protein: CASSLAGGTRGEETQYF.

This chain's CDR3 is CASSIGLAGWETQYF. The CDR3 region has the DNA TGTGCCAGTAGTATCGGGCTAGCGGGATGGGAGACCCAGTACTTC. The chain couples TRBV19 to TRBJ2-5; 9 bases align to TRBD2. Trimming at V came to 3 bases and at J to 5 bases, leaving 7 bases not matched to a gene. The CDR3 is 15 residues long. Germline CDR1 and CDR2: LNHDA and SQIVND (reference sequence).

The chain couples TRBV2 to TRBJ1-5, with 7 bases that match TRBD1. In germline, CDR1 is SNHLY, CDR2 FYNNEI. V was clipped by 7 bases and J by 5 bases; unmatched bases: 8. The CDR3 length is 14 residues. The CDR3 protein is CASKGTAPHQPQHF. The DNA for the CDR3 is TGTGCCAGCAAAGGGACAGCGCCTCATCAGCCCCAGCATTTT.

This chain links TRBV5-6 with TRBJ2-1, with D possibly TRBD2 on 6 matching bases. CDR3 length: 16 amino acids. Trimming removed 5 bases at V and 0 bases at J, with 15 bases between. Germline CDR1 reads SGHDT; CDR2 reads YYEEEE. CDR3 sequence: CASRRGQGISYNEQFF. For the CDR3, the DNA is TGTGCCAGCAGGCGGGGCCAGGGAATCTCCTACAATGAGCAGTTCTTC. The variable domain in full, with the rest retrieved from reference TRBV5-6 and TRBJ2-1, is DAGVTQSPTHLIKTRGQQVTLRCSPKSGHDTVSWYQQALGQGPQFIFQYYEEEERQRGNFPDRFSGHQFPNYSSELNVNALLLGDSALYLCASRRGQGISYNEQFFGPGTRLTVL.

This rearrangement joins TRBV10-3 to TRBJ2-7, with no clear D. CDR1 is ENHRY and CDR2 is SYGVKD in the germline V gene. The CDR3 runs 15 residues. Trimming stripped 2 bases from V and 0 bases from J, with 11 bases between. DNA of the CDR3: TGTGCCATCAGTGAGGGTTTAAGGAGCTCCTACGAGCAGTACTTC. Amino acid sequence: CAISEGLRSSYEQYF.

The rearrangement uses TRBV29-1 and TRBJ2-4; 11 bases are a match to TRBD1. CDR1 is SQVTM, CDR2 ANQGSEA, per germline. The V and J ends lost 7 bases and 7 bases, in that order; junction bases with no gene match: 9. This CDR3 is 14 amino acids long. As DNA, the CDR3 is TGCAGCGCTACGGACAGGGGGCGTTTGAACATTCAGTACTTC. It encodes CSATDRGRLNIQYF.

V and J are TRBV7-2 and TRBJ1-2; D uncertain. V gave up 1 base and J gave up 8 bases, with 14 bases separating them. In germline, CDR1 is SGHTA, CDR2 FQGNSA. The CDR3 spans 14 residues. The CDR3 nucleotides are TGTGCCAGCAGCTTAGTGCCTGGCCCGGAGGGCTACACCTTC. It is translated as CASSLVPGPEGYTF.

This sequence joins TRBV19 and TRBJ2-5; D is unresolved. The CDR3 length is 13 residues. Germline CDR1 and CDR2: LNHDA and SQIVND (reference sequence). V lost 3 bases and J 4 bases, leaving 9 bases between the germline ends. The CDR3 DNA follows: TGTGCCAGTAGTATGAGGATATCAGAGACCCAGTACTTC. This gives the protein CASSMRISETQYF.

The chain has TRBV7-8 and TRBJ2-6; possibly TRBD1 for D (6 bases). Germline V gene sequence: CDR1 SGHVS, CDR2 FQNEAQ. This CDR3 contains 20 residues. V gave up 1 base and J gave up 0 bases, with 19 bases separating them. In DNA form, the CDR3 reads TGTGCCAGCAGCTTAGACATATTTCGACAGGCCACCTCTGGGGCCAACGTCCTGACTTTC. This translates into CASSLDIFRQATSGANVLTF.

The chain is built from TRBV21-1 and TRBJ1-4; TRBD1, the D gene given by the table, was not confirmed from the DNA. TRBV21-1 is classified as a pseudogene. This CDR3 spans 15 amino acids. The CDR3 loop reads CASSPLDRLNEKLFF. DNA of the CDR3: TGTGCCAGCAGCCCCTTGGACAGGCTAAATGAAAAACTGTTTTTT.

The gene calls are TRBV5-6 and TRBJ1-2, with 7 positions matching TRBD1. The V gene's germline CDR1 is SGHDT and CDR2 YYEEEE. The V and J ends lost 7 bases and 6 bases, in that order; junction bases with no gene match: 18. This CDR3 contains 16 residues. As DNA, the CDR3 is TGTGCCAGCGCCATCACGTCAGCAATAGGGGGCCATGGCTACACCTTC. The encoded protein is CASAITSAIGGHGYTF.